This is a list of T cell receptor beta chains from one sample in a study of graft-versus-host responses after intestinal transplantation. The assay was immunoSEQ multiplex PCR, and TCRdb's table has in-frame clones only and misses some. The sample has tens of thousands of clones, nearly 95% seen once. Their antigen targets remain unknown. This material consisted of unstimulated CD8+ T cells sorted from spleen or lymph node cells, taken before transplant. The origin of the receptors is a human donor who was the organ donor for an intestinal transplant. CDR3s include the opening cysteine and the closing phenylalanine or tryptophan. The order of the fields is D gene, J gene, V gene, CDR3 length, clone size, CDR3 DNA, CDR3 protein. A D gene is named only where the DNA matches it firmly. Size is stated for part of the rows, as once, few or many counts, or as a class when the clone is expanded.

D gene: .
J gene: TRBJ2-2
V gene: TRBV11-2
CDR3 length: 12
clone size: .
CDR3 DNA: TGTGCCAGCAGGTGGGGCACCGGGGAGCTGTTTTTT
CDR3 protein: CASRWGTGELFF

D gene: TRBD1
J gene: TRBJ2-3
V gene: TRBV7-6
CDR3 length: 16
clone size: .
CDR3 DNA: TGTGCCAGCAGCTTAGGGGGACAGGGAGCCACAGATACGCAGTATTTT
CDR3 protein: CASSLGGQGATDTQYF

D gene: TRBD1
J gene: TRBJ1-5
V gene: TRBV28
CDR3 length: 14
clone size: .
CDR3 DNA: TGTGCCAGCAGTCTACGGACAGGGTATCAGCCCCAGCATTTT
CDR3 protein: CASSLRTGYQPQHF

D gene: .
J gene: TRBJ2-3
V gene: TRBV30
CDR3 length: 15
clone size: .
CDR3 DNA: TGTGCCTGGAGTGTAATGGGGGTTGGTTCAGATACGCAGTATTTT
CDR3 protein: CAWSVMGVGSDTQYF

D gene: TRBD1
J gene: TRBJ1-2
V gene: TRBV14
CDR3 length: 17
clone size: .
CDR3 DNA: TGTGCCAGCAGCCCCCGGGACAGCCTATATTCTAACTCTGGCTACACCTTC
CDR3 protein: CASSPRDSLYSNSGYTF

D gene: .
J gene: TRBJ2-7
V gene: TRBV4-3
CDR3 length: 14
clone size: .
CDR3 DNA: TGCGCCAGCAGCCAGGACAGTAGCTCCTACGAGCAGTACTTC
CDR3 protein: CASSQDSSSYEQYF

D gene: .
J gene: TRBJ1-2
V gene: TRBV7-9
CDR3 length: 16
clone size: .
CDR3 DNA: TGTGCCAGCAGACCCTCCGGGCCCCTGAGGGACTATGGCTACACCTTC
CDR3 protein: CASRPSGPLRDYGYTF

D gene: TRBD1
J gene: TRBJ1-1
V gene: TRBV27
CDR3 length: 14
clone size: .
CDR3 DNA: TGTGCCAGCAGTTTATGGACAGGGAACGCTGAAGCTTTCTTT
CDR3 protein: CASSLWTGNAEAFF

D gene: .
J gene: TRBJ1-3
V gene: TRBV6-5
CDR3 length: 15
clone size: .
CDR3 DNA: TGTGCCAGCAGTTACTCGGACAGCTCTGGAAACACCATATATTTT
CDR3 protein: CASSYSDSSGNTIYF

D gene: .
J gene: TRBJ2-7
V gene: TRBV19
CDR3 length: 14
clone size: .
CDR3 DNA: TGTGCCAGTAGTATATCAGGGAGCTCCTACGAGCAGTACTTC
CDR3 protein: CASSISGSSYEQYF

D gene: .
J gene: TRBJ2-1
V gene: TRBV7-9
CDR3 length: 15
clone size: .
CDR3 DNA: TGTGCCAGCAGTCCTTACCTGGACGGGTACAATGAGCAGTTCTTC
CDR3 protein: CASSPYLDGYNEQFF

D gene: .
J gene: TRBJ2-7
V gene: TRBV7-9
CDR3 length: 16
clone size: .
CDR3 DNA: TGTGCCAGCAGCCCCCACGCGGGGCTCAGCTCCTACGAGCAGTACTTC
CDR3 protein: CASSPHAGLSSYEQYF

D gene: .
J gene: TRBJ2-1
V gene: TRBV6-1
CDR3 length: 15
clone size: .
CDR3 DNA: TGTGCCAGCAGTGAATGGGCAGGAAGGGACAATGAGCAGTTCTTC
CDR3 protein: CASSEWAGRDNEQFF

D gene: .
J gene: TRBJ2-7
V gene: TRBV5-1
CDR3 length: 14
clone size: few
CDR3 DNA: TGCGCCAGCAGCTTTACAACGACAGATTACGAGCAGTACTTC
CDR3 protein: CASSFTTTDYEQYF

D gene: TRBD1
J gene: TRBJ1-2
V gene: TRBV4-3
CDR3 length: 15
clone size: .
CDR3 DNA: TGCGCCAGCAGCCCATCAACAGGGGGGAACTATGGCTACACCTTC
CDR3 protein: CASSPSTGGNYGYTF

D gene: .
J gene: TRBJ1-1
V gene: TRBV6-6
CDR3 length: 11
clone size: .
CDR3 DNA: TGTGCCAGCGAGGGCCCTCCCAAAGCTTTCTTT
CDR3 protein: CASEGPPKAFF

D gene: TRBD1
J gene: TRBJ2-1
V gene: TRBV11-2
CDR3 length: 14
clone size: .
CDR3 DNA: TGTGCCAGCAGCTTGGGACAGTACTACAATGAGCAGTTCTTC
CDR3 protein: CASSLGQYYNEQFF

D gene: .
J gene: TRBJ1-2
V gene: TRBV27
CDR3 length: 13
clone size: .
CDR3 DNA: TGTGCCAGCAGCCCCGAAGGAGGCTATGGCTACACCTTC
CDR3 protein: CASSPEGGYGYTF

D gene: TRBD2
J gene: TRBJ2-1
V gene: TRBV6-4
CDR3 length: 18
clone size: .
CDR3 DNA: TGTGCCAGCAGTGACTCGCCGTTTTCTAGCGGGGGGGCCGGTGAGCAGTTCTTC
CDR3 protein: CASSDSPFSSGGAGEQFF

D gene: .
J gene: TRBJ1-6
V gene: TRBV7-9
CDR3 length: 17
clone size: .
CDR3 DNA: TGTGCCAGCAGCCCCCCAGGAATCGAACAGGGCAATTCACCCCTCCACTTT
CDR3 protein: CASSPPGIEQGNSPLHF

D gene: .
J gene: TRBJ1-1
V gene: TRBV4-1
CDR3 length: 14
clone size: .
CDR3 DNA: TGCGCCAGCAGCCGGGACTTACCTAACACTGAAGCTTTCTTT
CDR3 protein: CASSRDLPNTEAFF

D gene: TRBD1
J gene: TRBJ2-7
V gene: TRBV23-1
CDR3 length: 16
clone size: .
CDR3 DNA: TGCGCCAGCAGTCAATCGCGACGGGACAGTTCCTACGAGCAGTACTTC
CDR3 protein: CASSQSRRDSSYEQYF

D gene: TRBD1
J gene: TRBJ2-2
V gene: TRBV6-1
CDR3 length: 15
clone size: .
CDR3 DNA: TGTGCCAGCAGTATATGGGACAGGGACACCGGGGAGCTGTTTTTT
CDR3 protein: CASSIWDRDTGELFF

D gene: .
J gene: TRBJ1-2
V gene: TRBV4-3
CDR3 length: 15
clone size: .
CDR3 DNA: TGCGCCAGCAGCCAAGAAGGGACAACTAACTATGGCTACACCTTC
CDR3 protein: CASSQEGTTNYGYTF

D gene: .
J gene: TRBJ2-7
V gene: TRBV7-6
CDR3 length: 12
clone size: .
CDR3 DNA: TGTGCCAGCAGCTTAGTTCCCTACGAGCAGTACTTC
CDR3 protein: CASSLVPYEQYF

D gene: .
J gene: TRBJ1-6
V gene: TRBV19
CDR3 length: 16
clone size: few
CDR3 DNA: TGTGCCAGTAGTACGTTCGCCCCGGGCCCGGATTCGCCCCTCCACTTT
CDR3 protein: CASSTFAPGPDSPLHF

D gene: TRBD2
J gene: TRBJ2-7
V gene: TRBV6-1
CDR3 length: 15
clone size: .
CDR3 DNA: TGTGCCAGCAGTGACGGACTAGCGGACCTTGGGGAGCAGTACTTC
CDR3 protein: CASSDGLADLGEQYF

D gene: .
J gene: TRBJ2-1
V gene: TRBV25-1
CDR3 length: 14
clone size: .
CDR3 DNA: TGTGCCAGCACCTCGGGGATCTCCTACAATGAGCAGTTCTTC
CDR3 protein: CASTSGISYNEQFF

D gene: TRBD1
J gene: TRBJ1-6
V gene: TRBV19
CDR3 length: 19
clone size: .
CDR3 DNA: TGTGCCAGTAGTATGACCGGGACAGCAATAAAAATTTATAATTCACCCCTCCACTTT
CDR3 protein: CASSMTGTAIKIYNSPLHF

D gene: .
J gene: TRBJ2-7
V gene: TRBV9
CDR3 length: 13
clone size: .
CDR3 DNA: TGTGCCAGCAGCGGGGTGGACAGCTACGAGCAGTACTTC
CDR3 protein: CASSGVDSYEQYF

D gene: TRBD2
J gene: TRBJ2-3
V gene: TRBV10-3
CDR3 length: 15
clone size: .
CDR3 DNA: TGTGCCACCCGATCGGGGACTAGGGCCACAGATACGCAGTATTTT
CDR3 protein: CATRSGTRATDTQYF

D gene: TRBD2
J gene: TRBJ2-7
V gene: TRBV30
CDR3 length: 17
clone size: .
CDR3 DNA: TGTGCCTGGAGTGTACTCCCAAGCGGGGGCCTCCCCTACGAGCAGTACTTC
CDR3 protein: CAWSVLPSGGLPYEQYF

D gene: .
J gene: TRBJ2-2
V gene: TRBV27
CDR3 length: 13
clone size: once
CDR3 DNA: TGTGCCAGCAGTTTATCCAGGGCCGGGGAGCTGTTTTTT
CDR3 protein: CASSLSRAGELFF

D gene: TRBD1
J gene: TRBJ1-5
V gene: TRBV6-6
CDR3 length: 16
clone size: .
CDR3 DNA: TGTGCCAGCAGTCAATTACGGGACAGGGGCAATCAGCCCCAGCATTTT
CDR3 protein: CASSQLRDRGNQPQHF

D gene: TRBD2
J gene: TRBJ2-1
V gene: TRBV7-6
CDR3 length: 16
clone size: few
CDR3 DNA: TGTGCCAGCAGTCACTTAGCGGGGGGACCCTACAATGAGCAGTTCTTC
CDR3 protein: CASSHLAGGPYNEQFF

D gene: TRBD2
J gene: TRBJ2-3
V gene: TRBV7-2
CDR3 length: 16
clone size: .
CDR3 DNA: TGTGCCAGCAGCTTAGGAACTAGCGGGTTGAGTGATACGCAGTATTTT
CDR3 protein: CASSLGTSGLSDTQYF

D gene: .
J gene: TRBJ2-6
V gene: TRBV5-4
CDR3 length: 13
clone size: .
CDR3 DNA: TGTGCCAGCACCCGCTCTGGGGCCAACGTCCTGACTTTC
CDR3 protein: CASTRSGANVLTF